This paragraph covers one T cell receptor beta chain sequence. This clonotype was found many times. Its specific antigen is unknown. No base quality information exists; no much larger clone differs at one position. This entry belongs to a study of neurological immune-mediated disorders (dated by TCRdb to between 2017 and 2020). Study-wide context: Of the roughly 34 multiple sclerosis patients, approximately 31 had relapsing-remitting MS and 3 had secondary progressive MS. Of the approximately 70 subjects in the cohort, about 14 were HAM/TSP patients, roughly 34 were multiple sclerosis patients, and around 20 were healthy controls. Using UMI-based sequencing, the study compared peripheral blood TCR-beta repertoires from patients with HTLV-I-associated myelopathy (HAM/TSP), patients with multiple sclerosis, and healthy controls. Alongside PBMC samples, the set of 80 to 130 TCR-beta libraries contained longitudinal samples, technical triplicates, and paired CD4+ and CD8+ T-cell subsets that had been sorted.

Points the paper makes about the study in general: Across subjects, expanded clones never shared an identical CDR3 amino acid sequence, which suggests that the TCR-beta repertoires in every group were private. In phylogenetic analysis, the repertoires of 18 of 34 MS patients grouped into a cluster of related CDR3 sequences, which suggests a possible signature at the repertoire level. The MS cluster showed no association with clinical or MRI features, and the authors stated that larger cohorts are needed. TCR clonal expansion was greatest in HAM/TSP patients and smallest in MS patients, who ranked below even healthy controls.

cDNA was synthesized by template-switch 5'RACE using a primer carrying a 10-nucleotide random unique molecular identifier by which each TCR transcript was tagged. Each sequencing run produced over 190 million TCR-beta sequences covering 15-18 subjects. The RNeasy kit was used for extraction of total RNA. Using the KAPA Real-time Library Amplification kit, TCR-beta VDJ regions were amplified with primers for the TCR constant region and the 5'RACE anchor. Sample indexes and Illumina adaptors were added in a first PCR, after which library yield was increased in a second PCR. The roughly 650 bp TCR product was size-selected on a 2% E-gel SizeSelection system after Ampure bead purification. Library quality was checked on a Bioanalyzer, concentration was measured with Qubit, and libraries were quantified with the Kapa Library Quantification kit before pooling. An Illumina HiSeq 2500 sequenced the libraries paired-end 2 x 150 bp. To increase sequence diversity, about 24-32% phiX was spiked into each library pool. Per the source publication's procedure: Quality-filtered reads were processed with the UMI-based MiGEC pipeline, which removed over 85% of raw TCR sequences during error correction. IMGT germline references were used for aligning VDJ genes, and each clonotype was defined as a unique CDR3 amino acid sequence together with its V-J genes. Clonal expansion, Shannon diversity and CDR3 relatedness were evaluated with VDJtools (CalcPairwiseDistances, ClusterSamples), while phylogenetic trees were built in CLCbio workbench. Expanded clones were defined as having at least 8 unique UMIs, based on coefficient-of-variation modelling across technical triplicates. TCRdb passed the public sequencing reads through fastp at Q25 and MiXCR, retaining productive beta sequences. Records with the same CDR3 protein are collapsed into one entry carrying the most frequent genes and DNA. Here the V and J calls rest on TCRdb's processing, not on the authors' analysis. The table for this sample lists about 52,000 distinct CDR3 sequences; over 3.5% of them were counted only once. The ten biggest clones cover 6.5% to 8% of the sample.

The CDR3 has 13 amino acids, counting the end cysteine and phenylalanine. The CDR3 DNA has 39 bases and is translated from base 1. V gives up 4 bases and J gives up 10 bases, and the segment between their germline ends measures 16 bases. For unsorted PBMC libraries, 2 million PBMCs were used after storage in RNAlater at -80 degrees C until RNA extraction. Multiple sclerosis patients were enrolled in a US clinical protocol evaluating disease progression by magnetic resonance imaging. Peripheral blood was subjected to Ficoll-Hypaque density gradient centrifugation to isolate PBMCs, which were then cryopreserved in liquid nitrogen.

The TCR was taken from a man between 60 and 75 years old with multiple sclerosis. Sequenced: PBMCs. The chain is made from TRBV12-3 or TRBV12-4 and TRBJ1-1; the D gene remains uncertain. In nucleotide form, the sequence is TGTGCCAGCAGTTCCCTAGGACTCGGGTTAGCTTTCTTT. It translates as CASSSLGLGLAFF.